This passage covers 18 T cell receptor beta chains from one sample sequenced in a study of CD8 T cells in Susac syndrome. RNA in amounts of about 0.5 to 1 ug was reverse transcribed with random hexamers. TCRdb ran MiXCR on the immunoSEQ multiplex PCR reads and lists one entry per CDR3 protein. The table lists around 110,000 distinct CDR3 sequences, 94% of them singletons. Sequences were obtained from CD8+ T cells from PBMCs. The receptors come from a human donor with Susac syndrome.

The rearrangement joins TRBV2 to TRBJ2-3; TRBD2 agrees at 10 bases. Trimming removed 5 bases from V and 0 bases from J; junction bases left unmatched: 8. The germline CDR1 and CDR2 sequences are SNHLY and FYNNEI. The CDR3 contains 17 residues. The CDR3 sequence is CASSLDTSGVSTDTQYF. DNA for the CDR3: TGTGCCAGCAGTCTTGATACTAGCGGGGTGAGCACAGATACGCAGTATTTT. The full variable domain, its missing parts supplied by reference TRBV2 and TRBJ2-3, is EPEVTQTPSHQVTQMGQEVILRCVPISNHLYFYWYRQILGQKVEFLVSFYNNEISEKSEIFDDQFSVERPDGSNFTLKIRSTKLEDSAMYFCASSLDTSGVSTDTQYFGPGTRLTVL.

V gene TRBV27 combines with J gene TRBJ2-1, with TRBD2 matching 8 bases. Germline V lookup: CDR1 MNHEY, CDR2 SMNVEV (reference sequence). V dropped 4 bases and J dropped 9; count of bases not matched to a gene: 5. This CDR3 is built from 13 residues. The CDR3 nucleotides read TGTGCCAGCAGTTGGAGCGCGGGGGGTGAGCAGTTCTTC. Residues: CASSWSAGGEQFF.

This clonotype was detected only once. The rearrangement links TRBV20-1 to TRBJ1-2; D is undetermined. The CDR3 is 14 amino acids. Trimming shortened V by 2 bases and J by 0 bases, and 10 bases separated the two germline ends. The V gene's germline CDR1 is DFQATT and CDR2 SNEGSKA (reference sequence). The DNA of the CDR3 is TGCAGTGCTAGATCGGCAGAAGCTAACTATGGCTACACCTTC. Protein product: CSARSAEANYGYTF.

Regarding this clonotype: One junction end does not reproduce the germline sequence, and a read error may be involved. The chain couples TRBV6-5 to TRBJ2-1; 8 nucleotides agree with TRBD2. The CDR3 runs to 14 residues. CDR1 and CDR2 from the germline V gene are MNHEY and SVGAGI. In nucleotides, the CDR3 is TGTGCCAGCAGTTACTTGGGCGGGGGGCGAGGTAGGATCTTC. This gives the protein CASSYLGGGRGRIF.

The CDR3 loop reads CTGTGELFF. DNA for the CDR3: TGCACAGGAACCGGGGAGCTGTTTTTT. The chain employs TRBV20-1 and TRBJ2-2; D call uncertain. The CDR3 loop spans 9 amino acids. Germline lookup yields CDR1 DFQATT and CDR2 SNEGSKA (reference sequence).

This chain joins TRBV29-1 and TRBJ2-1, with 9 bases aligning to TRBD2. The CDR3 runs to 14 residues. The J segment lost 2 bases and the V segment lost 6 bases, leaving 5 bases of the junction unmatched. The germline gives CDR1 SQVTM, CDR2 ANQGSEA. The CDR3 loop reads CSVETSGPYNEQFF. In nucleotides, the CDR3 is TGCAGCGTCGAGACTAGCGGACCCTACAATGAGCAGTTCTTC.

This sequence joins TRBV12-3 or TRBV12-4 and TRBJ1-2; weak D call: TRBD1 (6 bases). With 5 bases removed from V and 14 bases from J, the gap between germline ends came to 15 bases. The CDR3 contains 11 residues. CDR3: CASSRGGGRTF. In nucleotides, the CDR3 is TGTGCCAGCAGTAGGGGCGGGGGGCGGACCTTC.

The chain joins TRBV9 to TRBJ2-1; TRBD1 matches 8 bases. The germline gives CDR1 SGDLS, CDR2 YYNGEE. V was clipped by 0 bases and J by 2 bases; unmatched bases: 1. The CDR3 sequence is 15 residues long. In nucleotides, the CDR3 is TGTGCCAGCAGCGTAGTACAGGGGGCCTACAATGAGCAGTTCTTC. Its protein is CASSVVQGAYNEQFF.

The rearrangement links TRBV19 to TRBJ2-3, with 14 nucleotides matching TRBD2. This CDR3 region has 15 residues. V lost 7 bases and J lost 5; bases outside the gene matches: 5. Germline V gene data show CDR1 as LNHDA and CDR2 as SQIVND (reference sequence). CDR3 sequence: CASKTSGGEGDTQYF. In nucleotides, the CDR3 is TGTGCCAGTAAGACTAGCGGGGGGGAGGGAGATACGCAGTATTTT.

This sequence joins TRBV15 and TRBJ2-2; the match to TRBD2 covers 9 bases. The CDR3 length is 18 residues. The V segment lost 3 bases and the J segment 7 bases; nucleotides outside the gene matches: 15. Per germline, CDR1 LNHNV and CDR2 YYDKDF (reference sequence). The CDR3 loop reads CATSSPSERGAVGGELFF. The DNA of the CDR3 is TGTGCCACCAGCAGCCCCTCAGAGCGGGGGGCGGTCGGCGGGGAGCTGTTTTTT. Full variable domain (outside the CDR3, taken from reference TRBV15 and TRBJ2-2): DAMVIQNPRYQVTQFGKPVTLSCSQTLNHNVMYWYQQKSSQAPKLLFHYYDKDFNNEADTPDNFQSRRPNTSFCFLDIRSPGLGDTAMYLCATSSPSERGAVGGELFFGEGSRLTVL.

CDR3 region: CASSQDGAGRYEQYF. The CDR3, as DNA: TGTGCCAGCAGCCAAGATGGTGCAGGGCGGTACGAGCAGTACTTC. The V and J genes are TRBV3-1 and TRBJ2-7, with D possibly matching TRBD1 (5 bases). From germline, CDR1 is LGHDT and CDR2 YNNKEL (reference sequence). CDR3 length: 15 residues. V was shortened by 0 bases and J by 4 bases, with 13 bases between the two germline ends.

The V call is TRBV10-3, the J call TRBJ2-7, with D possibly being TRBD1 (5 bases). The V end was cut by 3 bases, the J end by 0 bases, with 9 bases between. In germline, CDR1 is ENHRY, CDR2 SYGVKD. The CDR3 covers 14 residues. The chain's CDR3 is CAISDGQGSYEQYF. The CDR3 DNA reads TGTGCCATCAGTGATGGCCAGGGCTCCTACGAGCAGTACTTC.

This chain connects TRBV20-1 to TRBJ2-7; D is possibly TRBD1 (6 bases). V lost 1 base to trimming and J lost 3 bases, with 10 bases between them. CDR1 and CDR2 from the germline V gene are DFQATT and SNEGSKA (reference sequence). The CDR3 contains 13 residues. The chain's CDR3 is CSARGTGNYEQYF. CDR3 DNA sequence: TGCAGTGCTAGAGGCACAGGGAACTACGAGCAGTACTTC.

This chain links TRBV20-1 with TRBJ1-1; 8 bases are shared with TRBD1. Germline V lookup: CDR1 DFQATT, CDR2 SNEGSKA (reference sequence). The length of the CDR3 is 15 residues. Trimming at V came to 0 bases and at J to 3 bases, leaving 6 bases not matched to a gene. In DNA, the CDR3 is TGCAGTGCTAGAGACCCGGGACAGGCGGACACTGAAGCTTTCTTT. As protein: CSARDPGQADTEAFF.

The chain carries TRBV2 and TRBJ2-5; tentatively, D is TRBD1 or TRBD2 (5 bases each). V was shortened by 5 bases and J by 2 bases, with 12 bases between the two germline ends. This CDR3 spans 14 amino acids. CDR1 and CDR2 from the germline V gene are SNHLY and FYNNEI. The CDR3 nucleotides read TGTGCCAGCAGTCCGGGGCCTCCGCAAGAGACCCAGTACTTC. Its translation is CASSPGPPQETQYF.

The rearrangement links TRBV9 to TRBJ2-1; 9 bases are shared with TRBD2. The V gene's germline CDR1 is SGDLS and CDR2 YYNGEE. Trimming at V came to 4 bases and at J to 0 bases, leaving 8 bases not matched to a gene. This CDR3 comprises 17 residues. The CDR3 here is CASSLRTSASSYNEQFF. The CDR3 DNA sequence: TGTGCCAGCAGCCTCCGGACTAGCGCGAGCTCCTACAATGAGCAGTTCTTC.

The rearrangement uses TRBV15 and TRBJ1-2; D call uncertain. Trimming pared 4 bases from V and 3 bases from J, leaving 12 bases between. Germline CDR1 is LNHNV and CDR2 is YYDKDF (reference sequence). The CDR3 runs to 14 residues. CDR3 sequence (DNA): TGTGCCACCAGCAACCCCGGAGCAGACTATGGCTACACCTTC. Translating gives CATSNPGADYGYTF.

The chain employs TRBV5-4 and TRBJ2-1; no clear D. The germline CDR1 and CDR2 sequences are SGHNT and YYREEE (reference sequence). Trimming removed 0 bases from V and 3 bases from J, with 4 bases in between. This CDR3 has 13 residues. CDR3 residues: CASSLADYNEQFF. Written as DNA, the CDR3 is TGTGCCAGCAGCTTGGCAGACTACAATGAGCAGTTCTTC.